The clone carrying this T cell receptor (beta chain) was recorded a few times. The entry originates in a study of T-cell reconstitution after alpha-beta-depleted transplantation in children. TCRbeta library preparation incorporated unique molecular identifiers. TCRdb re-analysed the PCR reads in MiXCR, keeping a single row per CDR3 protein. The data show fewer than 550,000 distinct CDR3 sequences, about a tenth seen once. The receptor comes from a human donor who donated a stem cell graft to a child with acute myeloid leukemia. This specimen was PBMCs from the stem cell graft donor, taken from the stem cell graft.

The chain's CDR3 is CASSPLAGVRNEQFF. The DNA for the CDR3 is TGTGCCAGCAGCCCTCTAGCGGGAGTACGCAATGAGCAGTTCTTC. The chain carries TRBV5-6 and TRBJ2-1, with 10 nucleotides matching TRBD2. Germline V gene lookup returns CDR1 SGHDT and CDR2 YYEEEE. The junction had 7 bases not matched to a gene; V was cut back by 4 bases and J by 6 bases. The CDR3 sequence is 15 residues long.